This T cell receptor (beta chain) was identified in a study of PD-L1 blockade in urothelial cancer. Study information: As for prior chemotherapy regimens, patients had received 0 to 3. The median number of T cells present in blood samples was around 150,000.

Stated time point: pretreatment peripheral blood. The diagnosis in patients was locally advanced or metastatic urothelial carcinoma. V was clipped by 0 bases and J by 2 bases, with 5 bases between them. The CDR3 length is 13 residues. CDR1 LGHNA and CDR2 YSLEER come from the germline V gene. Only in-frame clones appear in the TCRdb table, and some are missing; sequencing was by immunoSEQ multiplex PCR. The sample contains around 34,000 clones, 85% of which appear only once. This TCR was sampled from a man at least 80 years old with urothelial cancer. The chain links TRBV4-3 to TRBJ2-7, with D possibly TRBD2 on 5 matching bases. The sequencing here drew on PBMCs, taken around atezolizumab (anti-PD-L1) treatment. The DNA of the CDR3 is TGCGCCAGCAGCCAAGAGCGGGCCTACGAGCAGTACTTC. Translated, it gives CASSQERAYEQYF.